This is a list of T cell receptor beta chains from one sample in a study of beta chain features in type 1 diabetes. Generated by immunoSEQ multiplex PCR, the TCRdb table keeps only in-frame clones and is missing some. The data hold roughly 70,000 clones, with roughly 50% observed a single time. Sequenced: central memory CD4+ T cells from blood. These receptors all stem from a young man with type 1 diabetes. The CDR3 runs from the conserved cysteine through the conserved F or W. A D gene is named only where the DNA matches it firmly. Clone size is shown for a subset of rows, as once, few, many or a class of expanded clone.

CDR3: CASSPGTGDQPQHF; DNA: TGTGCCAGTAGTCCCGGGACAGGGGACCAGCCCCAGCATTTT; J: TRBJ1-5; size: once; V: TRBV19; D: TRBD1
CDR3: CASSENPGATDTQYF; DNA: TGCGCCAGCAGTGAAAATCCAGGGGCTACAGATACGCAGTATTTT; J: TRBJ2-3; size: -; V: TRBV10-1; D: -
CDR3: CASSLGQTASPLHF; DNA: TGTGCCAGCAGTCTCGGACAGACGGCCTCACCCCTCCACTTT; J: TRBJ1-6; size: -; V: TRBV2; D: -
CDR3: CASSMFSGDSPLHF; DNA: TGTGCCAGTAGTATGTTCTCAGGTGATTCACCCCTCCACTTT; J: TRBJ1-6; size: -; V: TRBV19; D: -
CDR3: CASSLGLAGPYEQYF; DNA: TGTGCCAGCAGCCTAGGGCTAGCGGGACCCTACGAGCAGTACTTC; J: TRBJ2-7; size: -; V: TRBV7-8; D: TRBD2
CDR3: CAISEGVAGKYEQYF; DNA: TGTGCCATCAGTGAGGGTGTAGCGGGGAAGTACGAGCAGTACTTC; J: TRBJ2-7; size: -; V: TRBV10-3; D: TRBD2
CDR3: CASSPFLGTGNTLAKNIQYF; DNA: TGTGCCAGCAGCCCATTCCTCGGGACAGGGAATACCCTAGCCAAAAACATTCAGTACTTC; J: TRBJ2-4; size: -; V: TRBV2; D: TRBD1
CDR3: CASSDGQGGTGELFF; DNA: TGCGCCAGCAGCGACGGACAGGGAGGCACCGGGGAGCTGTTTTTT; J: TRBJ2-2; size: -; V: TRBV4-1; D: TRBD1
CDR3: CASSPAGRDTGELFF; DNA: TGTGCCAGCAGCCCAGCGGGGAGGGACACCGGGGAGCTGTTTTTT; J: TRBJ2-2; size: -; V: TRBV11-2; D: TRBD2
CDR3: CASSVARGGTDTQYF; DNA: TGTGCCAGCAGCGTCGCCAGGGGGGGCACAGATACGCAGTATTTT; J: TRBJ2-3; size: once; V: TRBV9; D: -
CDR3: CASTRTGAGEQYF; DNA: TGTGCCAGCACCAGGACAGGGGCGGGCGAGCAGTACTTC; J: TRBJ2-7; size: -; V: TRBV7-9; D: TRBD1
CDR3: CASSLGTDSSSSTDTQYF; DNA: TGTGCCAGCAGCTTAGGGACGGACAGCTCCTCAAGCACAGATACGCAGTATTTT; J: TRBJ2-3; size: -; V: TRBV7-9; D: -
CDR3: CASSQPQGRGEAFF; DNA: TGTGCCAGTAGCCAACCACAAGGGAGAGGTGAAGCTTTCTTT; J: TRBJ1-1; size: -; V: TRBV19; D: -
CDR3: CASSLTRGSGGRAGRDNEQFF; DNA: TGCGCCAGCAGCCTAACGCGGGGATCTGGCGGGAGGGCCGGTCGTGACAATGAGCAGTTCTTC; J: TRBJ2-1; size: -; V: TRBV4-1; D: TRBD2
CDR3: CASSQDRYAGVRYNEQFF; DNA: TGTGCCAGCAGCCAAGATCGTTACGCGGGAGTCCGATACAATGAGCAGTTCTTC; J: TRBJ2-1; size: -; V: TRBV4-2; D: TRBD2
CDR3: CASSQGQGAYGYTF; DNA: TGCGCCAGCAGCCAGGGACAGGGGGCCTATGGCTACACCTTC; J: TRBJ1-2; size: -; V: TRBV4-1; D: TRBD1
CDR3: CASSPDSYEQFF; DNA: TGTGCCAGCAGCCCCGACTCATATGAGCAGTTCTTC; J: TRBJ2-1; size: -; V: TRBV7-6; D: -
CDR3: CASLPGRDSSYEQYF; DNA: TGTGCCAGCCTTCCTGGGCGGGACAGCTCCTACGAGCAGTACTTC; J: TRBJ2-7; size: few; V: TRBV6-1; D: -
CDR3: CASSLEGTSGSQTQYF; DNA: TGTGCCAGCAGCTTAGAAGGGACTAGCGGGTCCCAGACCCAGTACTTC; J: TRBJ2-5; size: -; V: TRBV7-2; D: TRBD2
CDR3: CASSTQGNEKLFF; DNA: TGCGCCAGCAGCACACAGGGGAATGAAAAACTGTTTTTT; J: TRBJ1-4; size: once; V: TRBV5-1; D: TRBD1
CDR3: CASSQRAGSYGYTF; DNA: TGTGCCAGCAGCCAGCGGGCAGGAAGCTATGGCTACACCTTC; J: TRBJ1-2; size: few; V: TRBV4-2; D: -
CDR3: CASSSYTDTQYF; DNA: TGTGCCAGCAGCTCTTACACAGATACGCAGTATTTT; J: TRBJ2-3; size: -; V: TRBV5-6; D: -
CDR3: CASSPLEASSYEQYF; DNA: TGTGCCAGCAGTCCCCTAGAGGCGAGCTCCTACGAGCAGTACTTC; J: TRBJ2-7; size: -; V: TRBV25-1; D: -
CDR3: CASSMPGQYGYTF; DNA: TGTGCCAGTAGTATGCCCGGACAGTATGGCTACACCTTC; J: TRBJ1-2; size: few; V: TRBV19; D: -
CDR3: CASSVRFETGELFF; DNA: TGTGCCAGCAGCGTCAGGTTTGAAACCGGGGAGCTGTTTTTT; J: TRBJ2-2; size: -; V: TRBV9; D: -
CDR3: CAISPRAGTSYEQYF; DNA: TGTGCCATCTCTCCTCGAGCGGGTACGTCCTACGAGCAGTACTTC; J: TRBJ2-7; size: -; V: TRBV6-1; D: -
CDR3: CATMVDSGQRQFF; DNA: TGTGCCACCATGGTGGATAGCGGCCAACGGCAGTTCTTC; J: TRBJ2-1; size: few; V: TRBV6-1; D: -
CDR3: CASSEAAQNQPQHF; DNA: TGTGCCAGCAGTGAGGCCGCACAGAATCAGCCCCAGCATTTT; J: TRBJ1-5; size: -; V: TRBV2; D: -
CDR3: CASKEDRGLNIQYF; DNA: TGTGCCAGCAAAGAGGACAGGGGGCTAAACATTCAGTACTTC; J: TRBJ2-4; size: few; V: TRBV2; D: TRBD1
CDR3: CASSSQGYTEAFF; DNA: TGTGCCAGCAGCTCTCAGGGGTACACTGAAGCTTTCTTT; J: TRBJ1-1; size: -; V: TRBV7-9; D: -
CDR3: CASSPSTNEQYF; DNA: TGTGCCAGCTCACCATCGACAAACGAGCAGTACTTC; J: TRBJ2-7; size: few; V: TRBV18; D: -
CDR3: CASRAGAGETQYF; DNA: TGCGCCAGCAGGGCGGGAGCCGGAGAGACCCAGTACTTC; J: TRBJ2-5; size: -; V: TRBV5-1; D: TRBD2
CDR3: CASSAPGSLGTGELFF; DNA: TGTGCCAGCAGCGCCCCCGGGTCGTTGGGCACCGGGGAGCTGTTTTTT; J: TRBJ2-2; size: -; V: TRBV5-6; D: -
CDR3: CASSSGLDTEAFF; DNA: TGTGCCAGCAGTTCGGGGTTGGACACTGAAGCTTTCTTT; J: TRBJ1-1; size: few; V: TRBV6-5; D: -
CDR3: CASSFRTSGSYNEQFF; DNA: TGTGCCAGCAGCTTTAGGACTAGCGGCTCCTACAATGAGCAGTTCTTC; J: TRBJ2-1; size: -; V: TRBV11-2; D: TRBD2
CDR3: CASSLGGDTAEAFF; DNA: TGCGCCAGCAGCCTCGGGGGGGATACCGCTGAAGCTTTCTTT; J: TRBJ1-1; size: -; V: TRBV5-1; D: -
CDR3: CASSHGTVYEQYF; DNA: TGTGCCAGCAGCCACGGGACAGTCTACGAGCAGTACTTC; J: TRBJ2-7; size: few; V: TRBV7-9; D: TRBD1
CDR3: CASSLTGTGYNEQFF; DNA: TGCGCCAGCAGCTTAACCGGGACAGGCTACAATGAGCAGTTCTTC; J: TRBJ2-1; size: -; V: TRBV5-1; D: TRBD1
CDR3: CASGSDRGETQYF; DNA: TGTGCTAGTGGATCCGACAGGGGAGAGACCCAGTACTTC; J: TRBJ2-5; size: few; V: TRBV12-5; D: TRBD1